Shown below are 2 T cell receptor beta chains from a single sample sequenced in a study of shared clonotypes between healthy human individuals. The assay was immunoSEQ multiplex PCR, and TCRdb's table has in-frame clones only and misses some. The table records about 1.4 million clones, 95% to 97% of them present only once. Sequencing input: naive CD4+ T cells sorted from blood. Regarding subset: CD45RA+ positively selected. These receptors originate from a young man in good health.

The J gene is TRBJ1-2, the V gene TRBV6-1, with D uncertain. CDR1 is MNHNS and CDR2 is SASEGT in the germline V gene. Trimming left V 1 base short and J 7 bases short, with 10 bases between. CDR3 length equals 13 residues. The CDR3 loop is CASSEGLEGGYTF. CDR3 in DNA: TGTGCCAGCAGTGAAGGGCTCGAGGGTGGCTACACCTTC.

J is TRBJ1-2 and V is TRBV6-5; TRBD1 is a possible D gene (5 bases). The CDR3 runs 14 residues. V lost 2 bases and J lost 5, with 12 bases in between. The germline V gene has CDR1 MNHEY and CDR2 SVGAGI. The CDR3, as DNA: TGTGCCAGCAGTTACAACGGGGCGGTGTATGGCTACACCTTC. Translation: CASSYNGAVYGYTF.